The 28 T cell receptor beta chains below come from one sample, sequenced in a study of blood T cell repertoires in COVID-19 (dated by TCRdb to 2018 to 2020). The library was obtained by the immunoSEQ multiplex PCR assay. Sourced from immuneACCESS, this table was stored by TCRdb with only in-frame sequences that have V and J called. A share of the clones is absent; for the studies checked, an unresolved V gene accounts for under half, and the remainder has no known explanation. The sample has 150,000 to 160,000 clones on record, around 83% of them singletons. The ten largest clones capture about 12% of the sample. The material sequenced was peripheral blood. The receptors stem from a woman in her fifties or sixties with COVID-19, enrolled during active disease.

V is TRBV5-4 and J is TRBJ1-6; 10 bases align to TRBD1. This CDR3 spans 15 amino acids. Germline CDR1 SGHNT, CDR2 YYREEE (reference sequence). V trimming: 0 bases; J trimming: 13 bases; junction bases outside the gene matches: 7. The CDR3 region is CASSLGGTGDMPLHF. CDR3 in DNA: TGTGCCAGCAGCTTGGGAGGGACAGGGGATATGCCCCTCCACTTT.

This chain uses TRBV4-1 with TRBJ1-5; 9 bases fit TRBD1. There are 15 residues in the CDR3. Germline CDR1 is MGHRA and CDR2 is YSYEKL. J was trimmed by 5 bases and V by 3 bases; bases with no gene match: 5. CDR3 sequence reads: CASSQAGTGYQPQHF. CDR3 coding DNA: TGCGCCAGCAGCCAGGCCGGGACAGGGTATCAGCCCCAGCATTTT.

V gene TRBV11-3 combines with J gene TRBJ2-5; 13 nucleotides align to TRBD2. The CDR3 has 16 residues. The junction had 4 bases not matched to a gene; V was cut back by 5 bases and J by 1 base. Germline V gives CDR1 SGHNT, CDR2 YENEEA. CDR3 nucleotides: TGTGCCAGCAGCCCGGGACTAGCGGGAACCCAAGAGACCCAGTACTTC. This codes for CASSPGLAGTQETQYF.

CDR3 region: CASSLDPSGNTGELFF. CDR3 DNA sequence: TGCGCCAGCAGCTTGGATCCTAGCGGAAACACCGGGGAGCTGTTTTTT. The V call is TRBV5-1, the J call TRBJ2-2, with 7 bases matching TRBD2. This CDR3 comprises 16 residues. Germline V gene sequence: CDR1 SGHRS, CDR2 YFSETQ. With 0 bases clipped from V and 2 bases from J, the junction kept 4 bases outside the gene matches.

V gene TRBV2 combines with J gene TRBJ1-1; D is unresolved. Trimming took off 3 bases at V and 2 bases at J, with 7 bases between the two ends. This CDR3 region has 13 residues. CDR1 and CDR2 (germline): SNHLY, FYNNEI. The CDR3 loop is CASSDRGNTEAFF. The CDR3 DNA sequence: TGTGCCAGCAGTGATCGGGGTAACACTGAAGCTTTCTTT.

The chain employs TRBV7-9 and TRBJ1-6; D remains unclear. Germline V gene data show CDR1 as SEHNR and CDR2 as FQNEAQ (reference sequence). The CDR3 is made up of 15 amino acids. Trimming left V 3 bases short and J 5 bases short, with 11 bases between. CDR3 sequence (DNA): TGTGCCAGCAGCTTTACCTTACGGGATAATTCACCCCTCCACTTT. The encoded protein is CASSFTLRDNSPLHF.

V and J are TRBV19 and TRBJ2-3; TRBD2 matches at 8 bases. V gave up 5 bases and J gave up 3 bases; unmatched junction bases: 10. Germline-derived CDR1 and CDR2 are LNHDA and SQIVND (reference sequence). The CDR3 spans 16 residues. CDR3 sequence: CASSARTSWGTDTQYF. The CDR3 DNA reads as TGTGCCAGTAGTGCTAGGACTAGCTGGGGAACAGATACGCAGTATTTT.

This chain connects TRBV5-1 to TRBJ2-3; D might be TRBD2 (5 bases). Deletions cut 0 bases from V and 4 bases from J, with 12 bases between. Germline V gene data show CDR1 as SGHRS and CDR2 as YFSETQ. This CDR3 is built from 15 residues. The CDR3, as DNA: TGCGCCAGCAGCTTGGCCCCAGCGGAATCAGATACGCAGTATTTT. As protein: CASSLAPAESDTQYF.

The genes are TRBV2 and TRBJ1-5; 8 nucleotides agree with TRBD1. CDR1 is SNHLY and CDR2 is FYNNEI in the germline V gene. The CDR3 length is 15 residues. V dropped 6 bases and J dropped 5; count of bases not matched to a gene: 9. Here the CDR3 DNA reads TGTGCCAGCAGAAAGACGACAGGGGACTATCAGCCCCAGCATTTT. Its translation is CASRKTTGDYQPQHF.

This clone was detected only once. CDR3: CASSESGTSGVRYF. The CDR3 region has the DNA TGTGCCAGCAGTGAAAGTGGGACTAGCGGGGTTCGGTATTTT. The genes are TRBV6-1 and TRBJ2-3, with 13 bases matching TRBD2. The CDR3 is 14 residues long. Germline trimming cut 2 bases from V and 14 bases from J; bases unmatched to any gene: 7. Germline V gene lookup returns CDR1 MNHNS and CDR2 SASEGT.

The chain combines TRBV25-1 with TRBJ2-1; D is uncertain. This CDR3 contains 16 residues. V lost 2 bases to trimming and J lost 2 bases, with 13 bases between them. CDR1 is MGHDK, CDR2 SYGVNS, per germline. The CDR3 sequence: CASSEQAGPTYNEQFF. The CDR3 DNA reads as TGTGCCAGCAGTGAACAGGCAGGCCCTACCTACAATGAGCAGTTCTTC.

The V and J genes are TRBV2 and TRBJ1-1, with TRBD1 matching 10 bases. CDR1 is SNHLY, CDR2 FYNNEI, per germline. This CDR3 comprises 17 residues. V lost 5 bases and J lost 4; bases outside the gene matches: 13. CDR3 sequence reads: CASSRQGAGVGVTEAFF. The CDR3 DNA sequence: TGTGCCAGCAGTAGACAGGGGGCGGGGGTTGGGGTCACTGAAGCTTTCTTT.

The chain couples TRBV18 to TRBJ1-3, with no clear D. The V gene lost 3 bases and the J gene lost 1 base, with 13 bases spanning the gap. This CDR3 region has 16 residues. CDR1 KGHSH and CDR2 LQKENI come from the germline V gene. The CDR3 here is CASSPPTFDSGNTIYF. For the CDR3, the DNA is TGTGCCAGCTCACCCCCGACATTCGATTCTGGAAACACCATATATTTT.

This chain joins TRBV18 and TRBJ2-7; 8 bases agree with TRBD2. V lost 3 bases to trimming and J lost 6 bases; unmatched junction nucleotides: 4. Germline assignment: CDR1 KGHSH and CDR2 LQKENI. The CDR3 totals 13 residues. The CDR3 DNA follows: TGTGCCAGCTCACCCAGCGGGAGCGGCGAGCAGTACTTC. Encoded protein: CASSPSGSGEQYF.

The chain couples TRBV5-1 to TRBJ2-3, with D tentatively TRBD1 (6 bases). CDR1 SGHRS and CDR2 YFSETQ come from the germline V gene. This CDR3 has 15 residues. V lost 4 bases to trimming and J lost 0 bases, with 12 bases between them. In DNA, the CDR3 is TGCGCCAGCAGCCTAACAGGGTTCAGCACAGATACGCAGTATTTT. Its protein is CASSLTGFSTDTQYF.

V and J are TRBV6-4 and TRBJ2-2, with D possibly matching TRBD2 (5 bases). The CDR3 totals 17 residues. Germline V gene lookup returns CDR1 MRHNA and CDR2 SNTAGT. V lost 5 bases to trimming and J lost 4 bases, with 20 bases between them. The DNA for the CDR3 is TGTGCCAGCAGTCGGGGTGTCGTTTCAGCAGGCACCGGGGAGCTGTTTTTT. Translated, it gives CASSRGVVSAGTGELFF.

This clone was detected once. J is TRBJ1-5 and V is TRBV3-1 (or the pseudogene TRBV3-2); possibly TRBD1 for D (5 bases). The CDR3 sequence is 16 residues long. Trimming left V 1 base short and J 2 bases short, with 12 bases between. Germline loops: CDR1 LGHDT, CDR2 YNNKEL (reference sequence). CDR3 loop: CASSQGGRGGNQPQHF. Written as DNA, the CDR3 is TGTGCCAGCAGCCAAGGCGGGAGAGGGGGCAATCAGCCCCAGCATTTT.

The rearrangement joins TRBV18 to TRBJ1-5, with a tentative D call TRBD1 (6 bases). The CDR3 loop spans 15 amino acids. Germline-derived CDR1 and CDR2 are KGHSH and LQKENI. The V and J ends lost 2 bases and 5 bases respectively, with 13 bases between them. CDR3 nucleotide sequence: TGTGCCAGCTCACCAATTACAGGGTGGGATCAGCCCCAGCATTTT. This codes for CASSPITGWDQPQHF.

The chain joins TRBV24-1 to TRBJ1-1; D is perhaps TRBD1 (6 bases). Germline lookup yields CDR1 KGHDR and CDR2 SFDVKD. The CDR3 spans 14 residues. Trimming pared 4 bases from V and 1 base from J, leaving 9 bases between. The chain's CDR3 is CATSEWTANTEAFF. CDR3 DNA sequence: TGTGCCACCAGTGAGTGGACAGCGAACACTGAAGCTTTCTTT.

The V gene is TRBV5-1, the J gene TRBJ1-1; the D gene is possibly TRBD1 (6 bases). Germline CDR1 reads SGHRS; CDR2 reads YFSETQ. This CDR3 is 15 amino acids long. V was cut by 0 bases and J by 2 bases, with 11 bases left in between. The CDR3 reads CASSLGGTTNTEAFF. The CDR3 nucleotides are TGCGCCAGCAGCTTGGGTGGGACAACTAACACTGAAGCTTTCTTT.

This clone was detected only a few times. Other DNA sequences in this sample translate to the same CDR3. V usage is TRBV25-1 and J usage is TRBJ1-1; possible D gene TRBD1, 5 bases. Per the germline V gene, CDR1 is MGHDK and CDR2 is SYGVNS. This CDR3 is 15 amino acids long. The V gene lost 4 bases and the J gene lost 1 base, with 13 bases spanning the gap. The CDR3 spells CASSARGQGNTEAFF. The CDR3 bases are TGTGCCAGCAGTGCAAGGGGCCAGGGGAACACTGAAGCTTTCTTT.

The rearrangement uses TRBV30 and TRBJ1-3; 8 bases match TRBD1. Trimming at V came to 7 bases and at J to 1 base, leaving 6 bases not matched to a gene. Germline assignment: CDR1 GTSNPN and CDR2 SVGIG (reference sequence). The CDR3 consists of 14 residues. As DNA, the CDR3 is TGTGCCTCAACCCAGGGGGCTTCTGGAAACACCATATATTTT. Protein product: CASTQGASGNTIYF.

The rearrangement links TRBV4-1 to TRBJ1-5, with D uncertain. Trimming took 1 base from V and 9 from J, leaving 19 bases between them. This CDR3 has 16 residues. The germline CDR1 and CDR2 sequences are MGHRA and YSYEKL. The CDR3 reads CASSQVEGVVQRPQHF. For the CDR3, the DNA is TGCGCCAGCAGCCAAGTTGAGGGAGTGGTTCAGCGGCCCCAGCATTTT.

The rearrangement joins TRBV18 to TRBJ1-5; TRBD1 is a possible D gene (5 bases). The CDR3 has 18 amino acids. The germline V gene has CDR1 KGHSH and CDR2 LQKENI. V dropped 5 bases and J dropped 0 bases, with 20 bases sitting between them. CDR3 nucleotides: TGTGCCAGCTCAGCGTCCCCTAAGGGGATGAATAGCAATCAGCCCCAGCATTTT. It specifies CASSASPKGMNSNQPQHF.

The rearrangement joins TRBV11-3 to TRBJ1-3, with D hard to call. This CDR3 is built from 13 residues. Trimming took 4 bases from V and 4 from J, leaving 8 bases between them. The germline CDR1 and CDR2 sequences are SGHNT and YENEEA. The CDR3 reads CASSSGSGNTIYF. The DNA for the CDR3 is TGTGCCAGCAGCTCGGGGTCCGGAAACACCATATATTTT.

The V gene is TRBV7-9, the J gene TRBJ1-5; D gene unclear. This CDR3 spans 12 amino acids. V gave up 4 bases and J gave up 6 bases, with 7 bases separating them. CDR1 and CDR2 from the germline V gene are SEHNR and FQNEAQ (reference sequence). As DNA, the CDR3 is TGTGCCAGCAGCTCCGGACTTCAGCCCCAGCATTTT. Translation gives CASSSGLQPQHF.

The chain uses TRBV6-5 and TRBJ2-5; 7 positions match TRBD1. The CDR3 covers 14 residues. Unmatched junction bases numbered 9, after V lost 7 bases and J lost 4 bases. Germline V gene data show CDR1 as MNHEY and CDR2 as SVGAGI. Here the CDR3 reads CASNVGQARETQYF. The CDR3 DNA sequence: TGTGCCAGCAATGTAGGACAGGCTCGAGAGACCCAGTACTTC.

V is TRBV6-5 and J is TRBJ2-1; 9 bases are shared with TRBD1. Germline CDR1 is MNHEY and CDR2 is SVGAGI. CDR3 size: 15 residues. The J segment lost 2 bases and the V segment lost 6 bases, leaving 5 bases of the junction unmatched. In nucleotides, the CDR3 is TGTGCCAGCAGCCCGGGACAGGGTACCTACAATGAGCAGTTCTTC. Translation: CASSPGQGTYNEQFF.